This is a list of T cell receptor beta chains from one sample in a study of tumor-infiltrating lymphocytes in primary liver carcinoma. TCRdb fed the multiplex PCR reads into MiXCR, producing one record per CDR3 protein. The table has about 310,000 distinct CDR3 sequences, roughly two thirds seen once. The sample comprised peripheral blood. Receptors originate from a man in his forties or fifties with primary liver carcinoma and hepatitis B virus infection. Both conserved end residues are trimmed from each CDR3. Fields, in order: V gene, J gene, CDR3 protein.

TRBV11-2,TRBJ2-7,ASGSLSGEQY
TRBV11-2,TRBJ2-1,ASLDPHNEQF
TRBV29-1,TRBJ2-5,NGMDSGEIQY
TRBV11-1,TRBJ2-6,TSSLDTGAGANVLA
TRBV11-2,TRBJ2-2,ASSFDQISTGELF
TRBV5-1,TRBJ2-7,ASSRGRGTNEQY
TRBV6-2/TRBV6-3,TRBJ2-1,ASSPARVKQNEQL
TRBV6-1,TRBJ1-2,ASSEAREGGYT
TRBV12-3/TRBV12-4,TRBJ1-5,ASTDDHQGGQPQH
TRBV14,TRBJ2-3,GSSQDKVGPVSTDTQY
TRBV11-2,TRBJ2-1,ASSLIPGLSHNEQF
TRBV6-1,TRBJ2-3,VSRIRDGPTDTQY
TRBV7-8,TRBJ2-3,ASSLAPGDTQY
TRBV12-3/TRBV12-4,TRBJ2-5,ANNPHGEETQY
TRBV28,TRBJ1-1,ASTRPPGRGDTEAF
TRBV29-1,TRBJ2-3,SLAGRASTDTQY
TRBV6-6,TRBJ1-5,ASSPTQDARQPQH
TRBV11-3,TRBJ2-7,ASSPGEGDYEHC
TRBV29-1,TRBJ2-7,SVQGLPRGYEQY
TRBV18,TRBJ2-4,ASSHTGTFKNIQY
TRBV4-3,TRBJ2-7,VSSQAVGTTLSYEQY
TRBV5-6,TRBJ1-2,ASSLDRSSSQGNYGYT
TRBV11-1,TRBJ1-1,ASSHQGPEAF
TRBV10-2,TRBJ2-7,ASTGTEKTYERY
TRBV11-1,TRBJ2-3,ASSSRGRGTGTDTQY